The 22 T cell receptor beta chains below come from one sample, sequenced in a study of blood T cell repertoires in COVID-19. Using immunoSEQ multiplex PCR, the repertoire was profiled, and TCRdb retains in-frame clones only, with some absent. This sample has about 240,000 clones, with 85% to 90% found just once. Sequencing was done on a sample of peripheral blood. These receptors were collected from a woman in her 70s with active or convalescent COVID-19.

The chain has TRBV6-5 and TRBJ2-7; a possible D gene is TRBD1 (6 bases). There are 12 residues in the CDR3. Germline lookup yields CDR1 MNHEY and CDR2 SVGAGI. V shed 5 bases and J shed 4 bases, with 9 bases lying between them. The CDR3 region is CASSIQGYEQYF. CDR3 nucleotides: TGTGCCAGCAGTATACAGGGTTACGAGCAGTACTTC.

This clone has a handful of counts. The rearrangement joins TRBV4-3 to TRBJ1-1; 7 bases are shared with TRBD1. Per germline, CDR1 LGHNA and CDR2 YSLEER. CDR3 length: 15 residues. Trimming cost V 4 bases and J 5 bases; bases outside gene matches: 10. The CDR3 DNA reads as TGCGCCAGCAGCCGCAGGGGACAGTTAAGTACTGAAGCTTTCTTT. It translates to CASSRRGQLSTEAFF.

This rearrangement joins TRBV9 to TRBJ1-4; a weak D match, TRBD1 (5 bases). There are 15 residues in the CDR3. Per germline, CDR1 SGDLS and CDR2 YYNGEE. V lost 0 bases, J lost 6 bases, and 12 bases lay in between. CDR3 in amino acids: CASSVGDRRYEKLFF. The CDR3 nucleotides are TGTGCCAGCAGCGTAGGAGACAGACGTTATGAAAAACTGTTTTTT. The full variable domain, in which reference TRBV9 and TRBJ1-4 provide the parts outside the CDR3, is DSGVTQTPKHLITATGQRVTLRCSPRSGDLSVYWYQQSLDQGLQFLIQYYNGEERAKGNILERFSAQQFPDLHSELNLSSLELGDSALYFCASSVGDRRYEKLFFGSGTQLSVL.

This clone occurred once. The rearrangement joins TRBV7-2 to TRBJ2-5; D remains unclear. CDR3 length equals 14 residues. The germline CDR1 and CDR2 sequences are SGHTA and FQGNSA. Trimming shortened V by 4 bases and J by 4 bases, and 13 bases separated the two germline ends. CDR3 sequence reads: CASSSSGRRETQYF. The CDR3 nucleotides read TGTGCCAGCAGCTCATCCGGTAGAAGAGAGACCCAGTACTTC.

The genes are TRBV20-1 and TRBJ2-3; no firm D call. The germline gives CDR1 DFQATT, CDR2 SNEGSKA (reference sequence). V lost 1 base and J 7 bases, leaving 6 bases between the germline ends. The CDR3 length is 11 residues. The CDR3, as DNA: TGCAGTGCTAGAGGAGGATATACGCAGTATTTT. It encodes CSARGGYTQYF.

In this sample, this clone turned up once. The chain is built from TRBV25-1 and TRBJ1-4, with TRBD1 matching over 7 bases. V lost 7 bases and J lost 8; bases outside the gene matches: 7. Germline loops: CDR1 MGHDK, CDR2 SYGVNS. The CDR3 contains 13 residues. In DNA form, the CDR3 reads TGTGCCAGCACAGACAGGGTAATGGAAAAACTGTTTTTT. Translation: CASTDRVMEKLFF.

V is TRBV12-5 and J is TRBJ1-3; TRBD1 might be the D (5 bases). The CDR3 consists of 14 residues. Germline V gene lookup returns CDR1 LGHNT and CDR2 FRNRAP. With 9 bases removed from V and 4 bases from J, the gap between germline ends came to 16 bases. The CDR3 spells CASRGSSAGNTIYF. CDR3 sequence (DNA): TGTGCTAGCCGGGGGTCCTCGGCCGGAAACACCATATATTTT.

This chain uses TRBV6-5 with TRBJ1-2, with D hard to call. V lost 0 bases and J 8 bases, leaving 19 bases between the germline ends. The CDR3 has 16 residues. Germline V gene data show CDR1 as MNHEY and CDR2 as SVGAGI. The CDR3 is CASSYSIIGRIWGYTF. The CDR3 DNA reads TGTGCCAGCAGTTACTCGATTATAGGGAGGATATGGGGCTACACCTTC.

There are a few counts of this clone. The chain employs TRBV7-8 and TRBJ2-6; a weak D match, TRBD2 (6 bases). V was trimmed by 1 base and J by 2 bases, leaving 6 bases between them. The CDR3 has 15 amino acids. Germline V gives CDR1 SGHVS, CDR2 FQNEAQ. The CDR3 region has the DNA TGTGCCAGCAGCTTAGGGAGGGCTGGGGCCAACGTCCTGACTTTC. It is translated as CASSLGRAGANVLTF.

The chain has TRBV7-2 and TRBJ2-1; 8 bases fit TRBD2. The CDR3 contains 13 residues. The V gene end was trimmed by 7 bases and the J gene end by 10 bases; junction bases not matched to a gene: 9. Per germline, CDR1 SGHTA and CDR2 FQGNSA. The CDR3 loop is CASTLYRTSEQFF. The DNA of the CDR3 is TGTGCCAGCACTTTATATCGGACTAGCGAGCAGTTCTTC.

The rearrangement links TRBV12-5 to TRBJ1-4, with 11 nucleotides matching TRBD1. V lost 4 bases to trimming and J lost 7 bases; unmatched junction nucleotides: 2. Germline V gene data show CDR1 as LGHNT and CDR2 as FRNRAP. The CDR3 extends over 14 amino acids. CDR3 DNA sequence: TGTGCTAGTGGTTCGGGGACAGGGGGTGAAAAACTGTTTTTT. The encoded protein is CASGSGTGGEKLFF. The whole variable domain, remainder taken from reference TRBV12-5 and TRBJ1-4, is DARVTQTPRHKVTEMGQEVTMRCQPILGHNTVFWYRQTMMQGLELLAYFRNRAPLDDSGMPKDRFSAEMPDATLATLKIQPSEPRDSAVYFCASGSGTGGEKLFFGSGTQLSVL.

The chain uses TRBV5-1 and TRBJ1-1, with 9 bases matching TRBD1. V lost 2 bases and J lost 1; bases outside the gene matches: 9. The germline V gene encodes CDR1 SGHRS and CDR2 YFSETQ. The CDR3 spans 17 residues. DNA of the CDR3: TGCGCCAGCAGCTTTCTGGGGACAGGGTTGGGGAACACTGAAGCTTTCTTT. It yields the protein CASSFLGTGLGNTEAFF.

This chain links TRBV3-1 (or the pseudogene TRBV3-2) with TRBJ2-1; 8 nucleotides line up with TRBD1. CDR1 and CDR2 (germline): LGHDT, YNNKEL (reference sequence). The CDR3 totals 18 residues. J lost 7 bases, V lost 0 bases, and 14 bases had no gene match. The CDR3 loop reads CASSQDRGTGRGRNEQFF. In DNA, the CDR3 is TGTGCCAGCAGCCAAGATAGGGGGACAGGACGAGGTAGGAATGAGCAGTTCTTC.

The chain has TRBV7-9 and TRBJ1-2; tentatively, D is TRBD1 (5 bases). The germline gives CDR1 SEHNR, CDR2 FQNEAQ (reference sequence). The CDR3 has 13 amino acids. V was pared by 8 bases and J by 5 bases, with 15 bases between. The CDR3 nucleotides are TGTGCCAGCGTTACTGACAGTGTATATGGCTACACCTTC. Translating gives CASVTDSVYGYTF.

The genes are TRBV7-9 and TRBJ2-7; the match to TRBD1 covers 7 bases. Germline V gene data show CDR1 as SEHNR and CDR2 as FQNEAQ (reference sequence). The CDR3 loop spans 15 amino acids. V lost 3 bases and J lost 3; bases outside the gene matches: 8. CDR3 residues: CASSLPPRDSYEQYF. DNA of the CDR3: TGTGCCAGCAGCTTGCCGCCCCGGGACAGCTACGAGCAGTACTTC.

In DNA, the CDR3 is TGTGCCAGCAGCCCTGGGGGGTTCTATGGCTACACCTTC. This codes for CASSPGGFYGYTF. The chain carries TRBV7-2 and TRBJ1-2, with D maybe TRBD1 (5 bases). Trimming removed 5 bases at V and 4 bases at J, with 11 bases between. Germline CDR1 and CDR2: SGHTA and FQGNSA. The CDR3 has 13 amino acids.

The CDR3 DNA follows: TGTGCCAGCAGTGACGAGGGCCTCGGGACACCCCTCCACTTT. It yields the protein CASSDEGLGTPLHF. This rearrangement joins TRBV6-1 to TRBJ1-6, with D uncertain. V was clipped by 3 bases and J by 11 bases, with 14 bases between them. The CDR3 length is 14 residues. Germline values: CDR1 MNHNS, CDR2 SASEGT.

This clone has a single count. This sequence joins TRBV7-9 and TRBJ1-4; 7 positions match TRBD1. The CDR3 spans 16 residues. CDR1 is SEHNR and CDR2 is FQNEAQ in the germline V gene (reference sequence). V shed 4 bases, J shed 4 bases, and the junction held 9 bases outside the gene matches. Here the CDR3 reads CASSSLGGGDNEKLFF. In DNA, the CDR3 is TGTGCCAGCAGCTCCCTAGGAGGGGGCGATAATGAAAAACTGTTTTTT. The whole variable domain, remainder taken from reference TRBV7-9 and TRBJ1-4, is DTGVSQNPRHKITKRGQNVTFRCDPISEHNRLYWYRQTLGQGPEFLTYFQNEAQLEKSRLLSDRFSAERPKGSFSTLEIQRTEQGDSAMYLCASSSLGGGDNEKLFFGSGTQLSVL.

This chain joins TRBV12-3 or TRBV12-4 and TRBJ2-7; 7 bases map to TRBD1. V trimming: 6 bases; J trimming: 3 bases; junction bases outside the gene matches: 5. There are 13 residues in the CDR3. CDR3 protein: CASRDRDLYEQYF. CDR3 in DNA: TGTGCCAGCAGAGACAGGGATCTCTACGAGCAGTACTTC.

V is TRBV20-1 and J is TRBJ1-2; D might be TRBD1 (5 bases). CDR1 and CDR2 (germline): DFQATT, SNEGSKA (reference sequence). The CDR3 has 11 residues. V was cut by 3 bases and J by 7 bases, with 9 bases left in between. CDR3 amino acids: CSARSRGGYTF. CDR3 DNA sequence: TGCAGTGCTAGGTCTAGGGGTGGCTACACCTTC.

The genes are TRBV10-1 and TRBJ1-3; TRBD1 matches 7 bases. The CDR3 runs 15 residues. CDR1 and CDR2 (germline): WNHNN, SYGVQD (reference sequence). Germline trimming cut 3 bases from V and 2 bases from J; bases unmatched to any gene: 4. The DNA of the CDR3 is TGCGCCAGCAGTGAAGGGGGGACAGCTGGAAACACCATATATTTT. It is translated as CASSEGGTAGNTIYF.

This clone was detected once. The CDR3 nucleotides are TGTGCCAGCAGCTTACGCGGCGCGAATTCACCCCTCCACTTT. This translates into CASSLRGANSPLHF. This chain joins TRBV7-2 and TRBJ1-6; D remains unclear. The CDR3 is 14 residues long. Looked up from germline, CDR1 is SGHTA and CDR2 is FQGNSA. Deletions cut 2 bases from V and 7 bases from J, with 9 bases between. Full variable domain (rest looked up from reference TRBV7-2 and TRBJ1-6): GAGVSQSPSNKVTEKGKDVELRCDPISGHTALYWYRQSLGQGLEFLIYFQGNSAPDKSGLPSDRFSAERTGGSVSTLTIQRTQQEDSAVYLCASSLRGANSPLHFGNGTRLTVT.